This TCR beta chain was identified during a study of vaccination and CD4 T cells after COVID-19. As for the study in general: Cells received overlapping spike peptides from SARS-CoV-2, HCoV-NL63, HCoV-OC43 and HCoV-229E as stimulation.

Study observations and caveats: Researchers report that a median about 89% of reactive clones in convalescent patients surfaced only post-vaccination.

Sequenced with the Oncomine TCR Beta short-read assay was DNA taken from cultured CD4+ T cells. TCRdb reanalysed the PCR reads using MiXCR and keeps one entry per CDR3 protein. The sample carries fewer than 9,000 distinct CDR3 sequences, roughly three fifths recorded once. Regarding this clonotype: Antigen unknown.

Treatment defined: 10-day PBMC culture with coronavirus spike peptide pools or control peptides (ViraFEST assay). V lost 3 bases and J lost 1, with 18 bases in between. The CDR3 runs 17 residues. Germline CDR1 and CDR2: WSHSY and SAAADI. The sample consisted of CD4+ T cells from blood, cultured in vitro. The sequence derives from a human donor who had recovered from COVID-19. The chain couples TRBV10-2 to TRBJ1-1; weak D call: TRBD1 (6 bases). The DNA of the CDR3 is TGCGCCAGCAGTGACCGGGGGGCGCCTTCTGGGAACACTGAAGCTTTCTTT. This encodes CASSDRGAPSGNTEAFF.